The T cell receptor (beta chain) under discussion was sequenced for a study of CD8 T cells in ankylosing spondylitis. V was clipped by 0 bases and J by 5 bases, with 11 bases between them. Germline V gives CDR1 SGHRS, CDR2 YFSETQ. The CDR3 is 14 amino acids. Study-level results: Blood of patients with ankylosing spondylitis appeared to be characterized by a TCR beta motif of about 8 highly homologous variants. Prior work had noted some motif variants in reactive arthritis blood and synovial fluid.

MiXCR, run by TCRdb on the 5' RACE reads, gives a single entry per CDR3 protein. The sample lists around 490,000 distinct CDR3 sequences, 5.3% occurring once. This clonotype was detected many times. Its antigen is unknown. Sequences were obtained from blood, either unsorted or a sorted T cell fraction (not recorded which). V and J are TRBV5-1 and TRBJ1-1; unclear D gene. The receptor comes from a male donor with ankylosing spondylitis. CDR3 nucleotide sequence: TGCGCCAGCAGCTTGGGAACGGGTTTGACTGAAGCTTTCTTT. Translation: CASSLGTGLTEAFF.